The 20 T cell receptor beta chains below all came from one sample that was sequenced in a study of Ad26.COV2.S vaccination and SARS-CoV-2 variants. Sample treatment: around 19 received Ad26.COV2.S at low or high dose, single or two shots; five or six received placebo; per-sample allocation not given. Specimens were obtained on day 63 following the first vaccine or placebo injection. Measured with immunoSEQ multiplex PCR; TCRdb has only the in-frame clones, and not every one. In the table there are some 240,000 clones, around 88% of which are singletons. The material sequenced was peripheral blood, taken in a trial of Ad26.COV2.S vaccine versus placebo. The receptor set was obtained from a person aged 18-60 years who received the Ad26.COV2.S COVID-19 vaccine or a placebo.

The chain has TRBV6-2 or TRBV6-3 and TRBJ1-5; 7 bases agree with TRBD1. The length of the CDR3 is 15 residues. In germline, CDR1 is MNHEY, CDR2 SVGEGT. V trimming: 4 bases; J trimming: 2 bases; junction bases outside the gene matches: 5. CDR3 protein: CASSSQGNGNQPQHF. The CDR3 DNA follows: TGTGCCAGCAGTTCACAGGGGAATGGCAATCAGCCCCAGCATTTT.

The chain employs TRBV4-3 and TRBJ1-3, with D possibly being TRBD1 (5 bases). The V gene's germline CDR1 is LGHNA and CDR2 YSLEER. The CDR3 length is 18 residues. V lost 0 bases and J lost 0, with 15 bases in between. The CDR3 loop reads CASSQDRTGWSSGNTIYF. The DNA for the CDR3 is TGCGCCAGCAGCCAAGATAGAACAGGATGGAGCTCTGGAAACACCATATATTTT.

V is TRBV11-3 and J is TRBJ2-1, with 13 bases matching TRBD2. This CDR3 region has 14 residues. Germline assignment: CDR1 SGHNT and CDR2 YENEEA. After removal of 5 bases from V and 14 bases from J, the junction contained 9 bases not matched to a gene. CDR3 protein: CASSPGLAGDLEFF. In DNA form, the CDR3 reads TGTGCCAGCAGCCCCGGACTAGCGGGGGACCTCGAGTTCTTC.

The chain combines TRBV6-1 with TRBJ2-7; 10 bases match TRBD1. The length of the CDR3 is 15 residues. V lost 6 bases and J lost 2; bases outside the gene matches: 7. Germline lookup yields CDR1 MNHNS and CDR2 SASEGT. The CDR3 region is CASSRDGTGAYEQYF. The CDR3 DNA reads TGTGCCAGCAGCCGTGACGGGACAGGGGCCTACGAGCAGTACTTC.

The chain is built from TRBV4-1 and TRBJ2-1; no clear D. Trimming removed 3 bases at V and 11 bases at J, with 20 bases between. This CDR3 comprises 15 residues. Germline CDR1 is MGHRA and CDR2 is YSYEKL. This CDR3 is CASSHIVNPQPQQFF. For the CDR3, the DNA is TGCGCCAGCAGCCATATCGTCAATCCCCAGCCTCAGCAGTTCTTC.

The chain links TRBV5-6 to TRBJ1-1; the D gene is possibly TRBD1 (5 bases). CDR3 size: 13 residues. Germline V gene data show CDR1 as SGHDT and CDR2 as YYEEEE. V lost 0 bases to trimming and J lost 8 bases, with 11 bases between them. The CDR3, as DNA: TGTGCCAGCAGCTTGGTTGGGGGGTTGGAAGCTTTCTTT. This translates into CASSLVGGLEAFF.

V gene TRBV6-5 combines with J gene TRBJ2-7, with D tentatively TRBD1 or TRBD2 (7 bases each). The CDR3 covers 14 residues. V was shortened by 2 bases and J by 6 bases, with 14 bases between the two germline ends. Germline V gene data show CDR1 as MNHEY and CDR2 as SVGAGI. The CDR3 DNA follows: TGTGCCAGCAGTTACGGGGAGGGGGCGGGCGAGCAGTACTTC. Translating it yields CASSYGEGAGEQYF.

This chain joins TRBV4-2 and TRBJ2-1; D possibly corresponds to TRBD2 (6 bases). The V gene's germline CDR1 is LGHNA and CDR2 YNFKEQ. The CDR3 totals 14 residues. V lost 3 bases to trimming and J lost 4 bases, with 10 bases between them. The CDR3 sequence: CASSQSSEYNEQFF. The CDR3 nucleotides read TGTGCCAGCAGCCAGTCTAGCGAGTACAATGAGCAGTTCTTC.

V gene TRBV28 combines with J gene TRBJ1-1; a weak D match, TRBD1 (6 bases). Per germline, CDR1 MDHEN and CDR2 SYDVKM. There are 15 residues in the CDR3. V lost 6 bases and J lost 6, with 20 bases in between. The CDR3 is CASRSPVTGGSEAFF. CDR3 DNA sequence: TGTGCCAGCAGGTCTCCGGTGACAGGAGGCTCTGAAGCTTTCTTT.

This sequence joins TRBV5-5 and TRBJ2-7, with a possible D match to TRBD2 (6 bases). From germline, CDR1 is SGHKS and CDR2 YYEKEE (reference sequence). V was shortened by 3 bases and J by 3 bases, with 13 bases between the two germline ends. The CDR3 runs 14 residues. The CDR3 sequence: CASSYGAGNYEQYF. CDR3 coding DNA: TGTGCCAGCAGCTACGGGGCGGGGAACTACGAGCAGTACTTC.

DNA for the CDR3: TGTGCCAGCAGCGGGGACAGGGGCCATGAGCAGTTCTTC. This translates into CASSGDRGHEQFF. This chain uses TRBV7-2 with TRBJ2-1; TRBD1 matches at 10 bases. CDR3 size: 13 residues. Germline V CDR1 and CDR2: SGHTA, FQGNSA. The V segment lost 5 bases and the J segment 8 bases; nucleotides outside the gene matches: 3.

The chain has TRBV7-3 and TRBJ2-3, with 9 bases that match TRBD2. The CDR3 has 17 residues. Losses at the gene ends were 4 bases for V and 0 bases for J; bases not matched to a gene: 8. Germline-derived CDR1 and CDR2 are SGHTA and FQGTGA. In DNA, the CDR3 is TGTGCCAGCAGCTCCTCCGGACTAGCGACTAGCACAGATACGCAGTATTTT. Encoded protein: CASSSSGLATSTDTQYF. Full variable domain (rest looked up from reference TRBV7-3 and TRBJ2-3): GAGVSQTPSNKVTEKGKYVELRCDPISGHTALYWYRQSLGQGPEFLIYFQGTGAADDSGLPNDRFFAVRPEGSVSTLKIQRTERGDSAVYLCASSSSGLATSTDTQYFGPGTRLTVL.

V is TRBV14 and J is TRBJ2-3; no reliable D call. The germline gives CDR1 SGHDN, CDR2 FVKESK. Trimming pared 1 base from V and 3 bases from J, leaving 11 bases between. The CDR3 has 15 amino acids. The CDR3 DNA sequence: TGTGCCAGCAGCCAAGCTTTTCTAGTTACAGATACGCAGTATTTT. Its protein is CASSQAFLVTDTQYF.

V is TRBV4-1 and J is TRBJ1-5, with D unclear. In germline, CDR1 is MGHRA, CDR2 YSYEKL. With 4 bases removed from V and 1 base from J, the gap between germline ends came to 14 bases. The length of the CDR3 is 16 residues. CDR3 nucleotide sequence: TGCGCCAGCAGCCCCTCGAGAGGCGCCAGCAATCAGCCCCAGCATTTT. It specifies CASSPSRGASNQPQHF.

The chain combines TRBV9 with TRBJ1-2; D might be TRBD1 (5 bases). Germline V gene sequence: CDR1 SGDLS, CDR2 YYNGEE. V gave up 0 bases and J gave up 7 bases, with 13 bases separating them. This CDR3 region has 14 residues. The CDR3, as DNA: TGTGCCAGCAGCGTAGGCCACGGCCAGGGTGGCTACACCTTC. It codes for CASSVGHGQGGYTF. The full variable domain, rest sourced from reference TRBV9 and TRBJ1-2, is DSGVTQTPKHLITATGQRVTLRCSPRSGDLSVYWYQQSLDQGLQFLIQYYNGEERAKGNILERFSAQQFPDLHSELNLSSLELGDSALYFCASSVGHGQGGYTFGSGTRLTVV.

The rearrangement links TRBV11-2 to TRBJ2-7; D is unresolved. V was clipped by 5 bases and J by 0 bases, with 11 bases between them. Germline values: CDR1 SGHAT, CDR2 FQNNGV. The CDR3 consists of 14 residues. The CDR3 DNA sequence: TGTGCCAGCAGCCACACGCTCGGCTCCTACGAGCAGTACTTC. The encoded protein is CASSHTLGSYEQYF.

The J gene is TRBJ2-7, the V gene TRBV12-3 or TRBV12-4, with D uncertain. Between the trimmed V and J ends, which lost 2 bases and 3 bases, there was a span of 5 bases. The CDR3 extends over 12 amino acids. This CDR3 is CASSLSDYEQYF. DNA of the CDR3: TGTGCCAGCAGTTTATCGGACTACGAGCAGTACTTC.

The chain couples TRBV6-2 or TRBV6-3 to TRBJ2-7; possible D gene TRBD1, 5 bases. Germline CDR1 MNHEY, CDR2 SVGEGT. This CDR3 spans 14 amino acids. V was clipped by 2 bases and J by 2 bases, with 10 bases between them. The CDR3 sequence is CASSYRGSPYEQYF. CDR3 DNA: TGTGCCAGCAGTTACAGGGGCTCCCCCTACGAGCAGTACTTC.

This rearrangement joins TRBV11-3 to TRBJ2-5; 14 bases are a match to TRBD2. V lost 5 bases and J lost 5; bases outside the gene matches: 7. The germline gives CDR1 SGHNT, CDR2 YENEEA. The CDR3 has 16 residues. The CDR3 loop reads CASSAGTSGSRETQYF. Here the CDR3 DNA reads TGTGCCAGCAGCGCGGGGACTAGCGGGAGTAGGGAGACCCAGTACTTC.

This chain connects TRBV11-2 to TRBJ2-5, with TRBD2 identical over 9 bases. With 6 bases clipped from V and 7 bases from J, the junction kept 6 bases outside the gene matches. Germline lookup yields CDR1 SGHAT and CDR2 FQNNGV. The CDR3 is 13 amino acids. This CDR3 reads CASRAGGGGTQYF. The CDR3 DNA follows: TGTGCCAGCAGGGCGGGAGGGGGAGGGACCCAGTACTTC.